Listed below are T cell receptor beta chains from one sample, sequenced in a study of blood T cell repertoires in COVID-19. The table came from immunoSEQ multiplex PCR; TCRdb's copy has only in-frame clones and leaves some out. The top ten hold about 8.1% of the sample, which has some 200,000 clones, roughly 90% seen once. Specimen: PBMCs or T cells enriched from blood (not recorded which). The receptors originated from a young woman who had recovered from COVID-19. CDR3s include the opening cysteine and the closing phenylalanine or tryptophan. Fields, in order: CDR3 length, D gene, J gene, clone size, V gene, CDR3 protein, CDR3 DNA. D genes are given only for firm matches. Some rows have no size entry. The others give once, few or many, or a class for an expanded clone.

cdr3_length: 15
d_call: -
j_call: TRBJ1-1
clone_size: -
v_call: TRBV19
cdr3_aa: CASSPRGGGGTEAFF
cdr3_nt: TGTGCCAGTAGTCCCAGAGGAGGAGGAGGGACTGAAGCTTTCTTT

cdr3_length: 14
d_call: -
j_call: TRBJ1-6
clone_size: few
v_call: TRBV28
cdr3_aa: CASSLFRGDSPLHF
cdr3_nt: TGTGCCAGCAGTTTGTTCAGGGGTGATTCACCCCTCCACTTT

cdr3_length: 17
d_call: TRBD1
j_call: TRBJ1-3
clone_size: -
v_call: TRBV2
cdr3_aa: CASSDPSWTGTGNTIYF
cdr3_nt: TGTGCCAGCAGTGATCCCTCCTGGACAGGGACTGGAAACACCATATATTTT

cdr3_length: 14
d_call: TRBD1
j_call: TRBJ2-3
clone_size: -
v_call: TRBV2
cdr3_aa: CATGVGTGPDTQYF
cdr3_nt: TGTGCCACCGGCGTTGGGACAGGGCCAGATACGCAGTATTTT

cdr3_length: 19
d_call: TRBD1
j_call: TRBJ1-2
clone_size: once
v_call: TRBV6-1
cdr3_aa: CASSDLPGQGDWKDYGYTF
cdr3_nt: TGTGCCAGCAGTGACCTACCGGGACAGGGGGATTGGAAAGACTATGGCTACACCTTC

cdr3_length: 13
d_call: -
j_call: TRBJ1-2
clone_size: -
v_call: TRBV18
cdr3_aa: CASSPEQNYGYTF
cdr3_nt: TGTGCCAGCTCACCGGAACAGAACTATGGCTACACCTTC

cdr3_length: 13
d_call: -
j_call: TRBJ1-6
clone_size: few
v_call: TRBV5-1
cdr3_aa: CASSLATRSPLHF
cdr3_nt: TGCGCCAGCAGCTTGGCCACTAGATCACCCCTCCACTTT

cdr3_length: 15
d_call: -
j_call: TRBJ2-1
clone_size: -
v_call: TRBV7-6
cdr3_aa: CASSLRGTTYNEQFF
cdr3_nt: TGTGCCAGCAGCTTAAGGGGCACCACCTACAATGAGCAGTTCTTC

cdr3_length: 15
d_call: TRBD1
j_call: TRBJ2-2
clone_size: -
v_call: TRBV28
cdr3_aa: CASSSGDRATGELFF
cdr3_nt: TGTGCCAGCAGTTCGGGGGACAGGGCCACCGGGGAGCTGTTTTTT

cdr3_length: 16
d_call: TRBD2
j_call: TRBJ2-5
clone_size: -
v_call: TRBV5-1
cdr3_aa: CASSFSGGALSETQYF
cdr3_nt: TGCGCCAGCAGCTTTAGCGGGGGGGCCTTGTCAGAGACCCAGTACTTC

cdr3_length: 16
d_call: TRBD1
j_call: TRBJ1-1
clone_size: -
v_call: TRBV2
cdr3_aa: CASSEQGLQIASEAFF
cdr3_nt: TGTGCCAGCAGCGAACAGGGGTTACAGATAGCCAGTGAAGCTTTCTTT

cdr3_length: 12
d_call: TRBD1
j_call: TRBJ2-7
clone_size: -
v_call: TRBV28
cdr3_aa: CASMTGGNEQYF
cdr3_nt: TGTGCCAGCATGACAGGGGGGAACGAGCAGTACTTC

cdr3_length: 18
d_call: -
j_call: TRBJ2-2
clone_size: -
v_call: TRBV24-1
cdr3_aa: CATSDPTYYTGNTGELFF
cdr3_nt: TGTGCCACCAGTGATCCAACTTACTACACGGGGAACACCGGGGAGCTGTTTTTT

cdr3_length: 18
d_call: -
j_call: TRBJ2-6
clone_size: -
v_call: TRBV9
cdr3_aa: CASSVPTLDYSGANVLTF
cdr3_nt: TGTGCCAGCAGCGTACCGACCCTAGATTACTCTGGGGCCAACGTCCTGACTTTC

cdr3_length: 18
d_call: TRBD1
j_call: TRBJ1-2
clone_size: -
v_call: TRBV7-2
cdr3_aa: CASSLAGQGFGRNYGYTF
cdr3_nt: TGTGCCAGCAGCTTAGCGGGACAGGGGTTCGGGCGGAACTATGGCTACACCTTC

cdr3_length: 14
d_call: -
j_call: TRBJ1-2
clone_size: -
v_call: TRBV9
cdr3_aa: CASSVAQQRGGYTF
cdr3_nt: TGTGCCAGCAGCGTAGCCCAACAAAGAGGTGGCTACACCTTC

cdr3_length: 16
d_call: -
j_call: TRBJ1-1
clone_size: -
v_call: TRBV9
cdr3_aa: CASSVTPRPASAEAFF
cdr3_nt: TGTGCCAGCAGCGTAACCCCCAGACCAGCGAGCGCTGAAGCTTTCTTT